Listed here is a single T cell receptor (beta chain). Trimming removed 5 bases from V and 2 bases from J, with 13 bases in between. Germline-derived CDR1 and CDR2 are SGHTA and FQGTGA. CDR3 size: 15 residues. The sample comes from a study of identical twins. One entry per CDR3 protein results from TCRdb running MiXCR on the 5' RACE reads. The sample records around 290,000 distinct CDR3 sequences, roughly 10% being singletons. The sample also formed part of further work on yellow fever vaccine responses in identical twins.

The sequenced material came from CD8+ T cells sorted from blood. The receptor was derived from a woman aged 18-35 years in good health. V and J are TRBV7-3 and TRBJ2-1; D is possibly TRBD1 (6 bases). The DNA of the CDR3 is TGTGCCAGCAGCCCCACGACAGGAACCTACAATGAGCAGTTCTTC. This sequence encodes CASSPTTGTYNEQFF.